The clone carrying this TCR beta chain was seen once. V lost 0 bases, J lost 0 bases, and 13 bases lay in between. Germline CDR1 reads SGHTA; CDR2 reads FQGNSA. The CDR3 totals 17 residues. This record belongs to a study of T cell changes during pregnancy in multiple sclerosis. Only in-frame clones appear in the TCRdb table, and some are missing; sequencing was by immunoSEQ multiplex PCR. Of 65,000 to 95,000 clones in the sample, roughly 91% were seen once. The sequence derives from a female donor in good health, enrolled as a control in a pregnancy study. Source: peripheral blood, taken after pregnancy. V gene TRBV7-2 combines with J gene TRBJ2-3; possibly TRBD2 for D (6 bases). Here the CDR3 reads CASSLARSGLSTDTQYF. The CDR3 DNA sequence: TGTGCCAGCAGCTTAGCGCGGTCGGGACTGAGCACAGATACGCAGTATTTT.